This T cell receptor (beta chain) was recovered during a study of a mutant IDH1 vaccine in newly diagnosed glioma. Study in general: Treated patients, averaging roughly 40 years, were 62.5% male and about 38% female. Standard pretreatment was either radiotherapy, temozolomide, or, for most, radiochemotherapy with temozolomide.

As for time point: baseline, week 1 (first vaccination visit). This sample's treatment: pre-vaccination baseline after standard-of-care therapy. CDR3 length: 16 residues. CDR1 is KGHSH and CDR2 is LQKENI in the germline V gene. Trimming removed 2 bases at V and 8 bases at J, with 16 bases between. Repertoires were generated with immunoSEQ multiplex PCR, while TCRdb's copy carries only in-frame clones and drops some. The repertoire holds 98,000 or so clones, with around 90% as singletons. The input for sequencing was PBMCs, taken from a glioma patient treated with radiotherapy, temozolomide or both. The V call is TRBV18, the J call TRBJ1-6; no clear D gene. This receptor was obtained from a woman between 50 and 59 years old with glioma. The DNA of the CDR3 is TGTGCCAGCTCACCAAGGACCCAGGCTGGGGATTCACCCCTCCACTTT. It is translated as CASSPRTQAGDSPLHF.